These T cell receptor beta chains were read from a single sample in a study of blood T cell dynamics during melanoma immunotherapy. Libraries were prepared by immunoSEQ multiplex PCR; TCRdb keeps only in-frame clonotypes and omits some of them. The sample contains about 12,000 clones, over 75% of which appear only once. The specimen comprised blood, sampled from a patient treated with checkpoint blockade. These receptors all come from a human donor with melanoma. Each CDR3 is given with its conserved first and last residue. D genes are given only for firm matches. The size of a clone is reported for some rows only, either as once, few or many, or as a class for expanded clones.

CDR3	DNA	D	size	length	V	J
CAWRAGQGSSGANVLTF	TGTGCCTGGAGAGCCGGACAGGGGAGCTCTGGGGCCAACGTCCTGACTTTC	TRBD1	.	17	TRBV30	TRBJ2-6
CASSPTDRGHNEQFF	TGCGCCAGCAGCCCCACGGACAGGGGGCACAATGAGCAGTTCTTC	TRBD1	.	15	TRBV4-1	TRBJ2-1
CASSIAGTGGYGYTF	TGTGCCAGTAGTATAGCCGGGACAGGGGGCTATGGCTACACCTTC	TRBD1	.	15	TRBV19	TRBJ1-2
CASSRRTEQETQYF	TGTGCCAGCAGCCGCCGGACAGAGCAAGAGACCCAGTACTTC	.	.	14	TRBV5-4	TRBJ2-5
CASSRGTTDTQYF	TGTGCCAGCAGCCGCGGGACAACAGATACGCAGTATTTT	.	.	13	TRBV6-5	TRBJ2-3
CASSSYTEQFF	TGTGCCAGCTCGTCGTATACTGAGCAGTTCTTC	.	.	11	TRBV5-8	TRBJ2-1
CASSLEGGQGSSPLHF	TGTGCCAGCAGCTTAGAGGGAGGACAGGGCAGTTCACCCCTCCACTTT	TRBD1	.	16	TRBV7-6	TRBJ1-6
CAIRNLVDEQFF	TGTGCCATCAGGAACCTGGTAGATGAGCAGTTCTTC	.	.	12	TRBV10-3	TRBJ2-1
CASSADRAFRNTIYF	TGTGCCAGCAGTGCAGACAGGGCTTTTAGAAACACCATATATTTT	TRBD1	.	15	TRBV27	TRBJ1-3
CASSSNQGQVYGYTF	TGCGCCAGCAGCTCTAATCAGGGACAGGTCTATGGCTACACCTTC	TRBD1	.	15	TRBV5-1	TRBJ1-2
CASSSRTGPDEQFF	TGTGCCAGCAGTTCCCGGACAGGGCCCGATGAGCAGTTCTTC	TRBD1	.	14	TRBV27	TRBJ2-1
CASSSGTSGFGELFF	TGCGCCAGCAGCAGTGGGACTAGCGGATTCGGGGAGCTGTTTTTT	TRBD2	.	15	TRBV5-1	TRBJ2-2
CASSLGSGSNEQFF	TGTGCCAGCAGCTTAGGTAGCGGGAGTAATGAGCAGTTCTTC	TRBD2	.	14	TRBV7-3	TRBJ2-1
CASSSLRTIYNEQFF	TGTGCCAGCAGCTCCCTGAGGACCATCTACAATGAGCAGTTCTTC	.	.	15	TRBV11-2	TRBJ2-1
CASSGGRTGVNQPQHF	TGTGCCAGCAGTGGGGGCCGGACAGGGGTAAATCAGCCCCAGCATTTT	TRBD1	once	16	TRBV6-1	TRBJ1-5
CASSPGEATQYF	TGTGCCAGCTCACCCGGGGAAGCGACCCAGTACTTC	.	.	12	TRBV18	TRBJ2-5
CASSPRQGANNEQFF	TGTGCCAGCAGCCCCCGACAGGGGGCCAACAATGAGCAGTTCTTC	TRBD1	.	15	TRBV5-8	TRBJ2-1
CASSSGAGPETQYF	TGTGCCAGCAGCTCGGGCGCGGGACCAGAGACCCAGTACTTC	.	.	14	TRBV7-9	TRBJ2-5
CASKWGGGINYGYTF	TGTGCCAGCAAATGGGGAGGGGGGATTAACTATGGCTACACCTTC	.	.	15	TRBV7-2	TRBJ1-2
CASSRRDGNEQFF	TGTGCCAGCAGCCGAAGAGACGGCAATGAGCAGTTCTTC	.	.	13	TRBV11-2	TRBJ2-1
CASSPGGAEAFF	TGTGCCAGCTCACCAGGGGGGGCTGAAGCTTTCTTT	.	.	12	TRBV18	TRBJ1-1
CASSVGGGTGAAFNEQFF	TGTGCCAGCAGCGTAGGTGGGGGGACAGGGGCTGCGTTCAATGAGCAGTTCTTC	TRBD1	.	18	TRBV9	TRBJ2-1
CSAGTTGSLHF	TGCAGCGCCGGGACTACCGGTTCCCTCCACTTT	.	.	11	TRBV29-1	TRBJ1-6
CASSPWDRLNTEAFF	TGTGCCAGCAGTCCATGGGACAGATTGAACACTGAAGCTTTCTTT	TRBD1	.	15	TRBV27	TRBJ1-1
CASSFREGGHEQFF	TGTGCCAGCAGCTTCCGGGAGGGCGGGCATGAGCAGTTCTTC	TRBD2	.	14	TRBV7-8	TRBJ2-1
CASSLAGRETQYF	TGTGCCAGCAGCTTAGCTGGGCGAGAGACCCAGTACTTC	.	.	13	TRBV7-2	TRBJ2-5
CASSLGRRYRDTEAFF	TGTGCCAGCAGCTTAGGGAGGCGCTATCGGGACACTGAAGCTTTCTTT	.	.	16	TRBV7-8	TRBJ1-1
CASRQETQYF	TGTGCCAGCAGACAAGAGACCCAGTACTTC	.	.	10	TRBV5-8	TRBJ2-5
CASTGRGGRSYEQYF	TGTGCCAGCACCGGGCGGGGGGGCCGTTCCTACGAGCAGTACTTC	TRBD2	.	15	TRBV6-1	TRBJ2-7
CASSLLAGGGTDTQYF	TGTGCCAGCAGCTTACTAGCGGGAGGGGGGACAGATACGCAGTATTTT	TRBD2	.	16	TRBV7-3	TRBJ2-3
CASETGTGSAGELFF	TGTGCCTCCGAAACCGGGACAGGGTCTGCCGGGGAGCTGTTTTTT	TRBD1	few	15	TRBV19	TRBJ2-2
CASSLTFSGNSDNEQFF	TGTGCCAGCAGCTTAACGTTTAGCGGGAACTCTGACAATGAGCAGTTCTTC	TRBD2	.	17	TRBV7-3	TRBJ2-1
CASKAGEWNTEAFF	TGTGCCAGTAAGGCAGGGGAATGGAACACTGAAGCTTTCTTT	.	.	14	TRBV19	TRBJ1-1
CSATGTADLEQYF	TGCAGCGCCACCGGGACAGCAGATCTCGAGCAGTACTTC	TRBD1	.	13	TRBV29-1	TRBJ2-7
CASSLQSTDTQYF	TGCGCCAGCAGCTTACAAAGCACAGATACGCAGTATTTT	.	.	13	TRBV5-1	TRBJ2-3
CAWTQQSRNYGYTF	TGTGCCTGGACCCAACAGAGCAGGAACTATGGCTACACCTTC	.	.	14	TRBV30	TRBJ1-2
CASSQRRLGGGQETQYF	TGTGCCAGCAGCCAAAGAAGATTAGGGGGGGGCCAAGAGACCCAGTACTTC	.	.	17	TRBV14	TRBJ2-5
CASSARGHTEAFF	TGTGCCAGCAGTGCGAGGGGGCACACTGAAGCTTTCTTT	TRBD1	.	13	TRBV6-4	TRBJ1-1
CASSLVQSGNYGYTF	TGTGCCAGCAGCCTAGTCCAGTCAGGCAACTATGGCTACACCTTC	.	.	15	TRBV27	TRBJ1-2
CASSHPQGDEQFF	TGTGCCAGCAGTCACCCTCAGGGGGATGAGCAGTTCTTC	TRBD1	.	13	TRBV7-9	TRBJ2-1
CASSRDRGQETQYF	TGTGCCAGCAGTAGGGACAGGGGTCAAGAGACCCAGTACTTC	TRBD1	once	14	TRBV6-1	TRBJ2-5
CASRSATGNEAFF	TGTGCCAGCAGGTCCGCGACAGGGAACGAAGCTTTCTTT	TRBD1	once	13	TRBV28	TRBJ1-1
CASSYIADRGLKQYF	TGTGCCAGCAGTTATATCGCGGACAGGGGGCTTAAGCAGTACTTC	TRBD1	.	15	TRBV6-6	TRBJ2-7
CASKSLIRDTNFYEQYF	TGCGCCAGCAAGTCTCTCATTAGGGACACCAACTTCTACGAGCAGTACTTC	.	.	17	TRBV10-1	TRBJ2-7
CASSLGRNSYEQYF	TGTGCCAGCAGCTTAGGCAGGAACTCCTACGAGCAGTACTTC	.	few	14	TRBV13	TRBJ2-7
CASSLGFLANTGELFF	TGCGCCAGCAGCTTGGGGTTCCTAGCGAACACCGGGGAGCTGTTTTTT	.	.	16	TRBV5-1	TRBJ2-2
CASSHFRRDNSPLHF	TGTGCCAGCAGTCACTTTAGACGGGATAATTCACCCCTCCACTTT	.	.	15	TRBV27	TRBJ1-6
CASSITGGSYEQYF	TGTGCCAGCAGCATAACAGGGGGGTCCTACGAGCAGTACTTC	TRBD1	.	14	TRBV9	TRBJ2-7
CASSFPGQGKGWFF	TGTGCCAGCAGCTTCCCGGGACAGGGAAAAGGATGGTTCTTC	TRBD1	.	14	TRBV7-2	TRBJ2-1
CASSSLGTLNTEAFF	TGTGCCAGTAGTTCCCTAGGGACATTGAACACTGAAGCTTTCTTT	.	.	15	TRBV19	TRBJ1-1
CASSLTGRTEAFF	TGTGCCAGCAGCTTAACAGGGCGAACTGAAGCTTTCTTT	.	.	13	TRBV7-3	TRBJ1-1
CASSPESGRYTDTQYF	TGTGCCAGCTCTCCTGAATCCGGGCGATACACAGATACGCAGTATTTT	.	few	16	TRBV6-6	TRBJ2-3
CASSSSIHEQFF	TGTGCCAGCAGTTCATCAATACATGAGCAGTTCTTC	.	.	12	TRBV27	TRBJ2-1
CASSRGTTNEQYF	TGTGCCAGCAGCCGCGGGACTACCAACGAGCAGTACTTC	TRBD2	few	13	TRBV7-3	TRBJ2-7
CASNIGMAGELFF	TGTGCCAGCAATATCGGGATGGCCGGGGAGCTGTTTTTT	.	.	13	TRBV9	TRBJ2-2
CASSIGGLNTGELFF	TGTGCCAGTAGTATAGGGGGCCTGAACACCGGGGAGCTGTTTTTT	.	.	15	TRBV19	TRBJ2-2
CATSRDGNRGETQYF	TGTGCCACCAGCAGAGATGGAAACAGGGGAGAGACCCAGTACTTC	TRBD1	.	15	TRBV15	TRBJ2-5
CASIRDVYF	TGCGCCAGCATAAGAGACGTATATTTT	.	.	9	TRBV23-1	TRBJ1-3
CASKTGGNGNTIYF	TGTGCCAGCAAGACAGGGGGGAATGGAAACACCATATATTTT	TRBD1	.	14	TRBV6-5	TRBJ1-3